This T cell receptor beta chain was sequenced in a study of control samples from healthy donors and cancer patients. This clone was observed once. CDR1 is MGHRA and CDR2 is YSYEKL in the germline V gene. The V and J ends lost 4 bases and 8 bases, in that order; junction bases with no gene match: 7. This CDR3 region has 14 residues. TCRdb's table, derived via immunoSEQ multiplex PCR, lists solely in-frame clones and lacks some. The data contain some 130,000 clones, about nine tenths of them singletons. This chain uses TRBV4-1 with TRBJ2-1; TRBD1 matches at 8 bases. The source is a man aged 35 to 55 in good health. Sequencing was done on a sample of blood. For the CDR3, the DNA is TGCGCCAGCAGCCCGGGGGACAGGTGGGATGAGCAGTTCTTC. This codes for CASSPGDRWDEQFF.